The 23 T cell receptor beta chains reported below all come from one sample, sequenced in a study of naive and memory T cell subsets (TCRdb year 2017). Libraries were prepared through UMI-ligation and nested PCR. Sequencing was carried out with an Illumina MiSeq. To cover both TRBC1 and TRBC2, the beta constant-region primer consisted of an equimolar mix of two oligonucleotides. TCRdb passed the public sequencing reads through fastp at Q25 and MiXCR, retaining productive beta sequences. Identical CDR3 proteins give one entry, which carries the most common genes and DNA. Present in this sample are around 29,000 distinct CDR3 sequences, roughly a tenth of which were seen just once. The ten largest account for approximately 15% of the sample. Sequencing was carried out using effector memory CD4+ T cells from blood. The intended sense of this specimen's cell subset or site label: effector memory, CD45RA- CD27-. These receptors were taken from a human donor in good health.

The J gene is TRBJ1-2, the V gene TRBV18; 7 bases are shared with TRBD1. The germline V gene encodes CDR1 KGHSH and CDR2 LQKENI. Unmatched junction bases numbered 6, after V lost 2 bases and J lost 6 bases. The CDR3 spans 14 residues. In DNA form, the CDR3 reads TGTGCCAGCTCACCAAGGGAGGGGGCCGATGGCTACACCTTC. It specifies CASSPREGADGYTF.

This CDR3 reads CSAGGTGTGNTIYF. CDR3 sequence (DNA): TGCAGTGCTGGCGGGACAGGGACTGGAAACACCATATATTTT. This chain uses TRBV20-1 with TRBJ1-3; 9 bases align to TRBD1. This CDR3 spans 14 amino acids. CDR1 and CDR2 from the germline V gene are DFQATT and SNEGSKA (reference sequence). Germline trimming cut 5 bases from V and 2 bases from J; bases unmatched to any gene: 4.

This clonotype came up many times. The chain couples TRBV19 to TRBJ2-3; tentative D call: TRBD2 (5 bases). The CDR3 runs 17 residues. V was clipped by 1 base and J by 4 bases, with 18 bases between them. CDR1 is LNHDA and CDR2 is SQIVND in the germline V gene (reference sequence). CDR3 in DNA: TGTGCCAGTAGTATAGCGGAGAGGGCCCCGTCCGCAGATACGCAGTATTTT. The encoded protein is CASSIAERAPSADTQYF.

This clonotype was seen at least ten times. In nucleotides, the CDR3 is TGTGCCAGCAGCTTCGGACAGGGGATAAACACCGGGGAGCTGTTTTTT. It codes for CASSFGQGINTGELFF. The chain recombines TRBV7-3 with TRBJ2-2, with TRBD1 matching 9 bases. Germline CDR1 SGHTA, CDR2 FQGTGA. The CDR3 totals 16 residues. V lost 3 bases and J lost 2; bases outside the gene matches: 4.

This clonotype was recorded at least ten times. V usage is TRBV5-5 and J usage is TRBJ2-1, with TRBD2 as a possible D gene (5 bases). The CDR3 is 15 amino acids. Trimming left V 5 bases short and J 0 bases short, with 12 bases between. Looked up from germline, CDR1 is SGHKS and CDR2 is YYEKEE (reference sequence). The CDR3 sequence: CASSHQRSSYNEQFF. The CDR3 DNA reads as TGTGCCAGCAGTCACCAGCGGAGCTCCTACAATGAGCAGTTCTTC.

By sample fraction, this clonotype is medium-sized. The chain links TRBV20-1 to TRBJ2-3, with 7 positions matching TRBD2. The ends lost 7 bases at V and 3 bases at J; junction bases unmatched: 7. This CDR3 region has 13 residues. Germline V gene data show CDR1 as DFQATT and CDR2 as SNEGSKA (reference sequence). The CDR3 DNA follows: TGCAGTGAGAACTTGCGGGGGACAGATACGCAGTATTTT. Amino acids: CSENLRGTDTQYF.

This clonotype occurred many times. The chain has TRBV5-6 and TRBJ2-5; no definite D call. The germline gives CDR1 SGHDT, CDR2 YYEEEE. This CDR3 region has 12 residues. V gave up 5 bases and J gave up 5 bases, with 10 bases separating them. The CDR3 loop reads CASRRLGETQYF. Written as DNA, the CDR3 is TGTGCCAGCAGAAGACTCGGGGAGACCCAGTACTTC.

In its sample, this clonotype was seen many times. This chain joins TRBV6-2 or TRBV6-3 and TRBJ2-3; the D is unclear. Germline V gene sequence: CDR1 MNHEY, CDR2 SVGEGT. Trimming shortened V by 6 bases and J by 2 bases, and 18 bases separated the two germline ends. The CDR3 is 16 residues long. In DNA, the CDR3 is TGTGCCAGCAGCCAGGATAGCCTCCCAATCACAGATACGCAGTATTTT. This encodes CASSQDSLPITDTQYF.

V gene TRBV7-3 combines with J gene TRBJ2-1; 10 positions match TRBD2. After removal of 3 bases from V and 10 bases from J, the junction contained 6 bases not matched to a gene. The CDR3 contains 14 residues. CDR1 and CDR2 from the germline V gene are SGHTA and FQGTGA. The CDR3 DNA reads TGTGCCAGCAGCTTTTCTAGCGGGGGCGAAGAGCAGTTCTTC. Residues: CASSFSSGGEEQFF.

This clonotype appeared many times. V usage is TRBV6-6 and J usage is TRBJ2-5, with D unresolved. V was cut by 6 bases and J by 5 bases, with 7 bases left in between. CDR1 and CDR2 from the germline V gene are MNHNY and SVGAGI (reference sequence). The CDR3 length is 11 residues. DNA of the CDR3: TGTGCCAGCAGAGCTCTGGAGACCCAGTACTTC. It codes for CASRALETQYF.

This clonotype was detected only a few times. The rearrangement uses TRBV6-2 or TRBV6-3 and TRBJ1-5, with 7 bases lining up with TRBD1. Germline lookup yields CDR1 MNHEY and CDR2 SVGEGT. V lost 8 bases to trimming and J lost 10 bases; unmatched junction nucleotides: 8. The CDR3 spans 12 residues. CDR3 nucleotides: TGTGCCAGCGGCACAGGGGTTCAACCCCAGCATTTT. The encoded protein is CASGTGVQPQHF.

The V call is TRBV2, the J call TRBJ1-5; D might be TRBD1 (6 bases). The CDR3 runs to 14 residues. Germline V gene lookup returns CDR1 SNHLY and CDR2 FYNNEI. V gave up 8 bases and J gave up 7 bases, with 18 bases separating them. CDR3 residues: CASQKRGAEQPQHF. In nucleotides, the CDR3 is TGTGCCAGCCAAAAACGGGGGGCAGAACAGCCCCAGCATTTT. The full variable domain, with the rest looked up from reference TRBV2 and TRBJ1-5, is EPEVTQTPSHQVTQMGQEVILRCVPISNHLYFYWYRQILGQKVEFLVSFYNNEISEKSEIFDDQFSVERPDGSNFTLKIRSTKLEDSAMYFCASQKRGAEQPQHFGDGTRLSIL.

The rearrangement uses TRBV7-9 and TRBJ1-5; D may be TRBD1 (5 bases). V was clipped by 7 bases and J by 6 bases, with 16 bases between them. This CDR3 is 14 amino acids long. The germline CDR1 and CDR2 sequences are SEHNR and FQNEAQ (reference sequence). CDR3 amino acids: CASTRGTETQPQHF. In DNA, the CDR3 is TGTGCCAGCACCAGAGGGACTGAGACTCAGCCCCAGCATTTT.

This chain joins TRBV12-3 or TRBV12-4 and TRBJ2-7, with 7 positions matching TRBD2. The length of the CDR3 is 14 residues. Germline trimming cut 8 bases from V and 0 bases from J; bases unmatched to any gene: 7. CDR3 sequence (DNA): TGTGCCAGCCATCCCGGGAGGTTCTCCTACGAGCAGTACTTC. Protein: CASHPGRFSYEQYF.

The V call is TRBV14, the J call TRBJ2-7; D uncertain. Germline lookup yields CDR1 SGHDN and CDR2 FVKESK. The CDR3 loop spans 14 amino acids. The V end lost 1 base, the J end lost 0 bases, and 7 bases lay between the germline ends. Here the CDR3 DNA reads TGTGCCAGCAGCCAAGTTCCGAACTCCTACGAGCAGTACTTC. It encodes CASSQVPNSYEQYF.

The chain uses TRBV12-3 or TRBV12-4 and TRBJ2-3, with D unclear. V was clipped by 7 bases and J by 2 bases, with 19 bases between them. The CDR3 sequence is 16 residues long. This CDR3 reads CASTYAKLSPTDTQYF. CDR3 coding DNA: TGTGCCAGCACTTACGCCAAGCTCTCCCCCACAGATACGCAGTATTTT.

This clonotype has more than one count but fewer than ten. The chain joins TRBV6-1 to TRBJ2-7; TRBD2 agrees at 12 bases. CDR3 length equals 17 residues. The J segment lost 3 bases and the V segment lost 3 bases, leaving 9 bases of the junction unmatched. Germline V CDR1 and CDR2: MNHNS, SASEGT. The CDR3 region has the DNA TGTGCCAGCAGTGATGGGAGGACTAGCGGGGTAATCTACGAGCAGTACTTC. This sequence encodes CASSDGRTSGVIYEQYF.

Many counts were recorded for this clonotype. The rearrangement joins TRBV30 to TRBJ2-1; D perhaps matches TRBD1 (7 bases). The CDR3 spans 17 residues. Germline values: CDR1 GTSNPN, CDR2 SVGIG (reference sequence). Trimming took 1 base from V and 6 from J, leaving 22 bases between them. The CDR3 region has the DNA TGTGCCTGGAGTGCCTGGACAGGAGGCGGGGTAGTCAATGAGCAGTTCTTC. Translation gives CAWSAWTGGGVVNEQFF.

This clonotype was seen repeatedly, ten times or more. This chain joins TRBV18 and TRBJ1-1, with no clear D. The ends were cut back, 5 bases at V and 5 bases at J, with 18 bases in the middle. The CDR3 runs to 15 residues. Germline V gene sequence: CDR1 KGHSH, CDR2 LQKENI. CDR3 residues: CASSLQGAGGTEAFF. The CDR3, as DNA: TGTGCCAGCTCATTACAAGGCGCAGGCGGGACTGAAGCTTTCTTT.

The sample holds many counts of this clonotype. The gene calls are TRBV12-3 or TRBV12-4 and TRBJ2-4, with a tentative D call TRBD2 (6 bases). V shed 4 bases and J shed 0 bases, with 13 bases lying between them. There are 16 residues in the CDR3. Here the CDR3 reads CASSSVAGLAKNIQYF. The CDR3 nucleotides are TGTGCCAGCAGTTCGGTGGCGGGGCTAGCCAAAAACATTCAGTACTTC.

This clonotype was detected ten times or more. The chain has TRBV5-1 and TRBJ2-1; the D gene is possibly TRBD1 (5 bases). The CDR3 has 16 amino acids. Trimming pared 4 bases from V and 9 bases from J, leaving 23 bases between. Germline loops: CDR1 SGHRS, CDR2 YFSETQ. The CDR3 loop reads CASSAGLVSRSGEQFF. CDR3 coding DNA: TGCGCCAGCAGCGCAGGGTTAGTGAGCCGGTCCGGTGAGCAGTTCTTC.

The J gene is TRBJ2-7, the V gene TRBV11-1; 10 positions agree with TRBD1. Trimming cost V 5 bases and J 1 base; bases outside gene matches: 11. This CDR3 contains 17 residues. Germline V gene sequence: CDR1 SGHAT, CDR2 FQDESV (reference sequence). The CDR3 DNA reads as TGTGCCAGCAGCGCAGAAAACGGACAGGGGGGGTCCTACGAGCAGTACTTC. It yields the protein CASSAENGQGGSYEQYF.

This clonotype occurred a few times. This chain connects TRBV6-2 or TRBV6-3 to TRBJ2-5; 7 positions agree with TRBD2. The CDR3 sequence is 17 residues long. Germline-derived CDR1 and CDR2 are MNHEY and SVGEGT. V gave up 0 bases and J gave up 1 base; unmatched junction bases: 8. The CDR3 sequence: CASSYSVKRGLQETQYF. In DNA form, the CDR3 reads TGTGCCAGCAGTTACTCGGTTAAGCGGGGACTCCAAGAGACCCAGTACTTC.